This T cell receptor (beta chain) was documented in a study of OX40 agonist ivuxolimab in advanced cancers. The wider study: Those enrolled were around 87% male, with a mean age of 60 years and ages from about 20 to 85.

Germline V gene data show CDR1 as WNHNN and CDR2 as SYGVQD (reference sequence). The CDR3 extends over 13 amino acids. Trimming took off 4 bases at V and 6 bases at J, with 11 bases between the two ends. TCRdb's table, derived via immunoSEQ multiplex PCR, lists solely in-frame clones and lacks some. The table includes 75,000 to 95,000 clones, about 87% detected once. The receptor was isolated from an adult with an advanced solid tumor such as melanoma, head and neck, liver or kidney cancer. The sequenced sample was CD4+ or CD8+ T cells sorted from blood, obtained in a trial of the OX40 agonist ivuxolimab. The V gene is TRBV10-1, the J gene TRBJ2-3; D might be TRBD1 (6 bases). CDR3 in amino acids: CASSGGGADTQYF. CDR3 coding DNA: TGCGCCAGCAGTGGAGGGGGTGCGGATACGCAGTATTTT.